The rows below give T cell receptor beta chains drawn from one sample of a study of blood T cell repertoires in COVID-19. Here immunoSEQ multiplex PCR was the method, and the copy in TCRdb shows in-frame clones only, minus some. This sample has 45,000 to 65,000 clones, with roughly 90% found just once. The sequencing input was peripheral blood. All receptors derive from a woman older than 75 with acute or convalescent COVID-19. The CDR3 runs from the conserved cysteine through the conserved F or W. D genes are given only for firm matches. Expanded clones are given a class, and other clones once, few, many or no size at all.

V: TRBV20-1
D: TRBD2
size: -
J: TRBJ2-3
DNA: TGCAGTGCTAGTGACCGACTAGCGGCTAGCACAGATACGCAGTATTTT
CDR3: CSASDRLAASTDTQYF

V: TRBV28
D: -
size: -
J: TRBJ2-7
DNA: TGTGCCAGCCGACCCGGAGGGCCCTCCTACGAGCAGTACTTC
CDR3: CASRPGGPSYEQYF

V: TRBV18
D: TRBD1
size: -
J: TRBJ1-6
DNA: TGTGCCAGCTCACCACCGCAGGGACAGGGGTCGGGTTCACCCCTCCACTTT
CDR3: CASSPPQGQGSGSPLHF

V: TRBV6-5
D: TRBD2
size: once
J: TRBJ2-3
DNA: TGTGCCAGCCGCCGGACTAGCGGGGTCACAGATACGCAGTATTTT
CDR3: CASRRTSGVTDTQYF

V: TRBV29-1
D: TRBD2
size: -
J: TRBJ2-5
DNA: TGCAGCGTTGAGGGGCTAGCGGGAGGCTTAGGGGAGACCCAGTACTTC
CDR3: CSVEGLAGGLGETQYF

V: TRBV5-1
D: TRBD2
size: -
J: TRBJ2-1
DNA: TGCGCCAGCACCGACCTTAGCGGGAACTACAATGAGCAGTTCTTC
CDR3: CASTDLSGNYNEQFF

V: TRBV28
D: -
size: -
J: TRBJ1-3
DNA: TGTGCCAGCAGCACGACAGTCAGCACCATATATTTT
CDR3: CASSTTVSTIYF

V: TRBV11-2
D: TRBD2
size: -
J: TRBJ2-2
DNA: TGTGCCAGCAGCTTAGGTTTTAGCGGGAGCGGACCCGGGGAGCTGTTTTTT
CDR3: CASSLGFSGSGPGELFF

V: TRBV7-9
D: -
size: -
J: TRBJ2-7
DNA: TGTGCCAGCAGCTTAGGCCGGTACGAGCAGTACTTC
CDR3: CASSLGRYEQYF

V: TRBV19
D: TRBD1
size: -
J: TRBJ1-2
DNA: TGTGCCAGCGGACAGGGGTATGGCTACACCTTC
CDR3: CASGQGYGYTF

V: TRBV7-9
D: -
size: -
J: TRBJ2-2
DNA: TGTGCCAGCAGCTTAGAGGGTCGGGGCACCGGGGAGCTGTTTTTT
CDR3: CASSLEGRGTGELFF

V: TRBV4-1
D: TRBD2
size: -
J: TRBJ2-2
DNA: TGCGCCAGCAGCCAAGAACAAGCGGGAGGGCCTAAAACGAACACCGGGGAGCTGTTTTTT
CDR3: CASSQEQAGGPKTNTGELFF

V: TRBV6-2/TRBV6-3
D: TRBD1
size: -
J: TRBJ1-2
DNA: TGTGCCAGCAGTCCGGACAGGCCGCGAGGAAACTATGGCTACACCTTC
CDR3: CASSPDRPRGNYGYTF

V: TRBV19
D: -
size: -
J: TRBJ2-7
DNA: TGTGCCAGTAGTATAGATGTGAGGCCATGGTTAGGCTACGAGCAGTACTTC
CDR3: CASSIDVRPWLGYEQYF

V: TRBV5-4
D: -
size: -
J: TRBJ1-2
DNA: TGTGCCAGCAGCTTGGAAGCCGCAGGCCCCTATGGCTACACCTTC
CDR3: CASSLEAAGPYGYTF

V: TRBV7-8
D: -
size: -
J: TRBJ2-7
DNA: TGTGCCAGCAGCTTATCTGGGGGCAGGGGCCTTAGAGAGCAGTACTTC
CDR3: CASSLSGGRGLREQYF

V: TRBV27
D: TRBD1
size: -
J: TRBJ1-2
DNA: TGTGCCAGCAGTCGGGCGGGGACAGGATTAAACTATGGCTACACCTTC
CDR3: CASSRAGTGLNYGYTF

V: TRBV10-3
D: TRBD2
size: -
J: TRBJ2-3
DNA: TGTGCCATCAGCGGGACTAGCGGGCTCCGAAGCACAGATACGCAGTATTTT
CDR3: CAISGTSGLRSTDTQYF

V: TRBV2
D: TRBD1
size: few
J: TRBJ1-6
DNA: TGTGCCAGCAGGGACAGGGGTAATTCACCCCTCCACTTT
CDR3: CASRDRGNSPLHF